This T cell receptor (beta chain) was profiled in a study of response to subunit inactivated influenza vaccine. Findings and limits, study-wide: The authors offered the suggestion that each seasonal influenza vaccination recruits few new T cells.

Comments on this clonotype: Its antigen is unidentified.

With 4 bases clipped from V and 6 bases from J, the junction kept 10 bases outside the gene matches. The germline CDR1 and CDR2 sequences are LGHNA and YSLEER. The CDR3 spans 16 residues. TCRdb re-analysed the RT-PCR reads in MiXCR, keeping a single row per CDR3 protein. The profile shows approximately 490,000 distinct CDR3 sequences, 6% to 9% of them singletons. The receptor was derived from a man aged 50 to 69 who received an inactivated influenza vaccine. The specimen comprised PBMCs from blood, sampled roughly 24 months after vaccination. This chain joins TRBV4-3 and TRBJ2-1; 9 positions agree with TRBD1. CDR3 sequence reads: CASSPWGQGLSNEQFF. CDR3 in DNA: TGCGCCAGCAGCCCATGGGGACAGGGCCTCTCCAATGAGCAGTTCTTC.